A selection of T cell receptor beta chains follows, all from one sample in a study of T cell responses to AZD1222 COVID-19 vaccine. TCRdb's copy holds only in-frame clones and misses some; the assay was immunoSEQ multiplex PCR. The sample contains approximately 150,000 clones, around 93% of which appear only once. This specimen consisted of peripheral blood, obtained on day 0 of AZD1222 vaccination. Receptor source: an adult in good health. Each CDR3 is given with its conserved first and last residue. The D gene is left open where the match is weak. Clone sizes are given selectively: once, few, many, or a class where the clone is expanded.

cdr3_aa cdr3_nt v_call cdr3_length clone_size j_call d_call
CASSNVGQIVQETQYF TGTGCCAGTAGTAATGTCGGGCAGATAGTGCAAGAGACCCAGTACTTC TRBV19 16 - TRBJ2-5 -
CASSQAPDSTYSNQPQHF TGCGCCAGCAGCCAAGCCCCTGACAGTACCTATAGCAATCAGCCCCAGCATTTT TRBV4-1 18 - TRBJ1-5 -
CAWGVGGGSYNEQFF TGTGCCTGGGGCGTAGGGGGGGGATCCTACAATGAGCAGTTCTTC TRBV30 15 - TRBJ2-1 -
CASSLGAVTYEQYF TGTGCCAGCAGCTTGGGGGCCGTAACCTACGAGCAGTACTTC TRBV6-5 14 - TRBJ2-7 -
CASSQSERGQEGYTF TGCGCCAGCAGTCAATCGGAACGCGGGCAGGAGGGCTACACCTTC TRBV23-1 15 - TRBJ1-2 -
CASSIGRSSYNEQFF TGTGCCAGTAGTATCGGGCGAAGCTCCTACAATGAGCAGTTCTTC TRBV19 15 - TRBJ2-1 -
CASTLRLSNQPQHF TGTGCCAGCACTCTAAGGCTTAGCAATCAGCCCCAGCATTTT TRBV28 14 - TRBJ1-5 -
CASSHIRGSYEQYF TGTGCCAGCAGCCACATACGAGGATCCTACGAGCAGTACTTC TRBV5-6 14 - TRBJ2-7 -
CASTLTGSAYEQYF TGCGCCAGCACCCTAACAGGGAGTGCGTACGAGCAGTACTTC TRBV5-1 14 - TRBJ2-7 -
CASSGKTDNKQYF TGTGCCAGCAGTGGGAAGACTGACAACAAGCAGTACTTC TRBV6-2/TRBV6-3 13 - TRBJ2-7 -
CASLAGSETQYF TGTGCCAGCTTGGCGGGATCGGAGACCCAGTACTTC TRBV7-9 12 - TRBJ2-5 -
CSAGGSYEQYF TGCAGTGCTGGGGGGTCCTACGAGCAGTACTTC TRBV20-1 11 - TRBJ2-7 -
CASSSIVGQRYEQYF TGTGCCAGCAGCTCCATTGTTGGACAGCGCTACGAGCAGTACTTC TRBV5-4 15 - TRBJ2-7 -
CASRALASTDTQYF TGTGCCAGCAGAGCTCTGGCTAGCACAGATACGCAGTATTTT TRBV3-1/TRBV3-2 14 - TRBJ2-3 -
CATLGALPETQYF TGTGCCACCCTTGGGGCCCTCCCAGAGACCCAGTACTTC TRBV2 13 once TRBJ2-5 -
CASSSGTSGGRYEQYF TGTGCCAGCAGCTCCGGGACTAGCGGGGGGCGCTACGAGCAGTACTTC TRBV7-2 16 - TRBJ2-7 TRBD2
CARKPREYLYLSIYEQYF TGTGCCAGAAAGCCCCGGGAATACCTATACCTCTCAATCTACGAGCAGTACTTC TRBV5-3 18 - TRBJ2-7 -
CASSELAVGDYEQYF TGCGCCAGCAGTGAGTTGGCAGTAGGAGATTACGAGCAGTACTTC TRBV10-2 15 - TRBJ2-7 -
CATSDFTDSNTEAFF TGTGCCACCAGTGATTTCACGGACAGCAACACTGAAGCTTTCTTT TRBV24-1 15 - TRBJ1-1 -
CASSPGLENEQFF TGTGCCAGCAGCCCTGGACTAGAAAATGAGCAGTTCTTC TRBV7-2 13 once TRBJ2-1 TRBD2
CASTSGRVEGYTF TGTGCCAGCACCAGTGGGCGGGTTGAAGGCTACACCTTC TRBV5-4 13 - TRBJ1-2 -
CASSHPGRPSYNEQFF TGCGCCAGCAGCCATCCCGGCCGTCCCTCCTACAATGAGCAGTTCTTC TRBV4-1 16 - TRBJ2-1 -
CASSYGVSGRADEQFF TGTGCCAGCAGTTACGGGGTTAGCGGGAGGGCCGATGAGCAGTTCTTC TRBV6-2/TRBV6-3 16 - TRBJ2-1 TRBD2